One sample yielded the 23 T cell receptor beta chains listed below, sequenced in a study of early T cells in non-severe SARS-CoV-2 infection. TCRdb reprocessed the 5' RACE reads via MiXCR and lists one record per CDR3 protein. Altogether about 92,000 distinct CDR3 sequences are present, around a sixth being singletons, with the ten largest covering roughly 1.3%. The sequenced sample was whole blood. Receptor source: an adult who was a healthcare worker with PCR-confirmed SARS-CoV-2 infection or an uninfected control (not recorded which).

This chain connects TRBV27 to TRBJ1-6; perhaps TRBD1 as D (5 bases). The CDR3 covers 15 residues. Germline V lookup: CDR1 MNHEY, CDR2 SMNVEV (reference sequence). V was cut by 3 bases and J by 11 bases, with 17 bases left in between. The CDR3, as DNA: TGTGCCAGCAGTTTGGGACTCTCACCCGCGGCACCCCTCCACTTT. Amino acid sequence: CASSLGLSPAAPLHF.

The sample holds many counts of this clonotype. CDR3 residues: CASSMGTAHQETQYF. The CDR3 DNA is TGTGCCAGCAGCATGGGGACAGCCCACCAAGAGACCCAGTACTTC. The rearrangement links TRBV7-8 to TRBJ2-5; 7 bases align to TRBD1. CDR3 length: 15 residues. Per the germline V gene, CDR1 is SGHVS and CDR2 is FQNEAQ. V shed 5 bases, J shed 0 bases, and the junction held 6 bases outside the gene matches.

The chain joins TRBV30 to TRBJ1-4; D is perhaps TRBD1 (5 bases). Germline loops: CDR1 GTSNPN, CDR2 SVGIG (reference sequence). The V gene lost 7 bases and the J gene lost 14 bases, with 17 bases spanning the gap. There are 11 residues in the CDR3. DNA for the CDR3: TGTGCCTTCCTGGGGCGGGACTCCCTGTTTTTT. Its translation: CAFLGRDSLFF.

This clonotype was counted a few times. V gene TRBV29-1 combines with J gene TRBJ2-3; the match to TRBD2 covers 7 bases. The CDR3 has 14 residues. With 5 bases clipped from V and 4 bases from J, the junction kept 9 bases outside the gene matches. CDR1 and CDR2 (germline): SQVTM, ANQGSEA. The CDR3 reads CSVREESLADTQYF. Here the CDR3 DNA reads TGCAGCGTTCGGGAGGAGTCTTTAGCAGATACGCAGTATTTT.

The chain carries TRBV7-2 and TRBJ1-2; D gene ambiguous. Germline V gene sequence: CDR1 SGHTA, CDR2 FQGNSA. This CDR3 has 16 residues. With 4 bases removed from V and 1 base from J, the gap between germline ends came to 16 bases. Here the CDR3 DNA reads TGTGCCAGCAGCTCTAAAGACGGAGAATATAACTATGGCTACACCTTC. Its translation is CASSSKDGEYNYGYTF.

This clonotype was picked up many times. The chain carries TRBV11-2 and TRBJ2-7, with 11 bases that match TRBD1. This CDR3 region has 17 residues. The germline V gene encodes CDR1 SGHAT and CDR2 FQNNGV. The trim removed 5 bases at V and 2 bases at J, leaving 11 bases unmatched. CDR3 sequence (DNA): TGTGCCAGCAGCCAATACTGGGGGACAGGGGGTACCTACGAGCAGTACTTC. Its protein is CASSQYWGTGGTYEQYF.

In its sample, this clonotype was seen a few times. The chain links TRBV6-2 or TRBV6-3 to TRBJ2-5, with 9 bases lining up with TRBD2. The CDR3 is made up of 16 amino acids. Trimming took 8 bases from V and 0 from J; bases not matched to a gene: 10. CDR1 and CDR2 (germline): MNHEY, SVGEGT. The CDR3 sequence: CASLTTSGKYQETQYF. CDR3 sequence (DNA): TGTGCCAGCCTGACGACTAGCGGAAAATACCAAGAGACCCAGTACTTC.

There are a few counts of this clonotype. J is TRBJ2-2 and V is TRBV25-1, with D uncertain. V lost 4 bases and J 4 bases, leaving 4 bases between the germline ends. The CDR3 is 12 amino acids. Germline-derived CDR1 and CDR2 are MGHDK and SYGVNS. The CDR3: CASSVATGELFF. The CDR3 DNA reads TGTGCCAGCAGTGTAGCCACCGGGGAGCTGTTTTTT.

This clonotype came up a few times. The genes are TRBV29-1 and TRBJ1-1; D remains unclear. The CDR3 runs to 11 residues. V was cut by 8 bases and J by 4 bases, with 11 bases left in between. Germline CDR1 is SQVTM and CDR2 is ANQGSEA. The CDR3 DNA is TGCAGCCCCACCGGAAGCACTGAAGCTTTCTTT. Protein sequence: CSPTGSTEAFF.

This chain uses TRBV29-1 with TRBJ2-2, with D possibly matching TRBD2 (5 bases). The CDR3 runs to 13 residues. The germline V gene has CDR1 SQVTM and CDR2 ANQGSEA. Trimming removed 2 bases from V and 4 bases from J, with 8 bases in between. The CDR3 is CSVEQEVTGELFF. As DNA, the CDR3 is TGCAGCGTTGAACAGGAGGTCACCGGGGAGCTGTTTTTT.

The gene calls are TRBV5-5 and TRBJ2-1; tentative D call: TRBD1 (6 bases). Germline V CDR1 and CDR2: SGHKS, YYEKEE (reference sequence). The CDR3 is 15 residues long. V was trimmed by 0 bases and J by 3 bases, leaving 10 bases between them. The CDR3 is CASSLEQGVYNEQFF. CDR3 DNA: TGTGCCAGCAGCTTGGAACAGGGTGTCTACAATGAGCAGTTCTTC.

The table lists this clonotype with a few counts. The rearrangement links TRBV24-1 to TRBJ2-1; 9 nucleotides align to TRBD1. Germline assignment: CDR1 KGHDR and CDR2 SFDVKD. The CDR3 consists of 17 residues. J gave up 3 bases and V 5 bases, and 10 bases lay outside the gene matches. CDR3 in amino acids: CATSGAPGTGLYNEQFF. For the CDR3, the DNA is TGTGCCACCAGTGGCGCGCCCGGGACAGGGCTCTACAATGAGCAGTTCTTC.

Only a few counts were recorded for this clonotype. J is TRBJ2-3 and V is TRBV20-1, with TRBD2 identical over 13 bases. The CDR3 is 21 amino acids. Germline loops: CDR1 DFQATT, CDR2 SNEGSKA (reference sequence). The ends lost 1 base at V and 0 bases at J; junction bases unmatched: 16. The CDR3 DNA reads as TGCAGTGCTAGAGTGCCGAGGACTAGCGGGAGTGGGAAATCTAGCACAGATACGCAGTATTTT. It specifies CSARVPRTSGSGKSSTDTQYF.

The chain carries TRBV28 and TRBJ2-3; D unclear. The CDR3 has 14 amino acids. Germline-derived CDR1 and CDR2 are MDHEN and SYDVKM. The V and J ends lost 5 bases and 6 bases respectively, with 15 bases between them. CDR3 sequence: CASSGVWSADTQYF. The CDR3 nucleotides read TGTGCCAGCAGTGGGGTATGGTCAGCGGATACGCAGTATTTT. The full variable domain, with the rest looked up from reference TRBV28 and TRBJ2-3, is DVKVTQSSRYLVKRTGEKVFLECVQDMDHENMFWYRQDPGLGLRLIYFSYDVKMKEKGDIPEGYSVSREKKERFSLILESASTNQTSMYLCASSGVWSADTQYFGPGTRLTVL.

The rearrangement links TRBV12-3 or TRBV12-4 to TRBJ1-6, with D hard to call. This CDR3 has 14 amino acids. Trimming removed 5 bases from V and 2 bases from J, with 7 bases in between. CDR3 bases: TGTGCCAGCAGTGTTTCGCCCTATAATTCACCCCTCCACTTT. Its translation: CASSVSPYNSPLHF.

In this sample, this clonotype turned up a few times. CDR3 DNA sequence: TGCAGTGCTAGAGATTCGGGGAGTATGGCCAAAAACATTCAGTACTTC. Residues: CSARDSGSMAKNIQYF. V gene TRBV20-1 combines with J gene TRBJ2-4; perhaps TRBD2 as D (5 bases). V was cut by 0 bases and J by 1 base, with 13 bases left in between. The CDR3 runs 16 residues. CDR1 is DFQATT and CDR2 is SNEGSKA in the germline V gene (reference sequence).

The chain combines TRBV7-8 with TRBJ2-1; 7 bases map to TRBD1. V was pared by 5 bases and J by 0 bases, with 4 bases of the junction left unmatched. Germline CDR1 SGHVS, CDR2 FQNEAQ. This CDR3 is 15 amino acids long. The CDR3 coding sequence is TGTGCCAGCAGCCCCAGGACAGGCTCCTACAATGAGCAGTTCTTC. It translates to CASSPRTGSYNEQFF.

There are many counts of this clonotype. This chain links TRBV4-3 with TRBJ1-6, with a possible D match to TRBD1 (5 bases). The CDR3 is 16 residues long. The V and J ends lost 0 bases and 9 bases respectively, with 15 bases between them. Germline values: CDR1 LGHNA, CDR2 YSLEER. CDR3 nucleotides: TGCGCCAGCAGCCAAGAGCCACAGGCCGGGGGTTCACCCCTCCACTTT. Protein sequence: CASSQEPQAGGSPLHF.

This clonotype showed up just a few times. The chain carries TRBV4-3 and TRBJ2-7, with 7 bases that match TRBD2. CDR1 is LGHNA, CDR2 YSLEER, per germline. Losses at the gene ends were 1 base for V and 3 bases for J; bases not matched to a gene: 6. CDR3 length: 15 amino acids. The DNA for the CDR3 is TGCGCCAGCAGCCAAGGCGAGGGAGGGAGCTACGAGCAGTACTTC. This codes for CASSQGEGGSYEQYF.

V is TRBV7-9 and J is TRBJ2-7; D unclear. CDR3 length: 13 residues. Trimming took off 5 bases at V and 1 base at J, with 9 bases between the two ends. Germline lookup yields CDR1 SEHNR and CDR2 FQNEAQ (reference sequence). The CDR3 reads CASSPTFSYEQYF. CDR3 coding DNA: TGTGCCAGCAGCCCGACATTTTCCTACGAGCAGTACTTC.

The J gene is TRBJ2-2, the V gene TRBV10-2; a possible D gene is TRBD2 (7 bases). The V gene's germline CDR1 is WSHSY and CDR2 SAAADI. V was pared by 8 bases and J by 4 bases, with 14 bases between. The CDR3 is 14 amino acids. CDR3 loop: CASDRGAGTGELFF. DNA of the CDR3: TGCGCCAGCGATCGGGGGGCGGGCACCGGGGAGCTGTTTTTT.

The chain combines TRBV3-1 with TRBJ1-4; 7 nucleotides line up with TRBD1. The trim removed 0 bases at V and 14 bases at J, leaving 6 bases unmatched. The CDR3 totals 13 residues. From germline, CDR1 is LGHDT and CDR2 YNNKEL (reference sequence). The CDR3, as DNA: TGTGCCAGCAGCCAAGATTGGAGGGGGCGGCTGTTTTTT. Amino acids: CASSQDWRGRLFF.

The table lists this clonotype with a few counts. The chain links TRBV18 to TRBJ2-7, with D unresolved. Trimming took off 4 bases at V and 1 base at J, with 8 bases between the two ends. The germline gives CDR1 KGHSH, CDR2 LQKENI. The CDR3 totals 13 residues. CDR3 sequence (DNA): TGTGCCAGCTCACTATTTAAATCCTACGAGCAGTACTTC. Protein: CASSLFKSYEQYF.